A single T cell receptor beta chain is shown here with its context. What it recognizes is unknown. The data originate from a study of cytomegalovirus exposure and HLA in healthy donors. Study-level results: Analysis was carried out at a later point, and it linked a missense DCLRE1C variant to TCR beta V- and J-gene trimming. Among CMV-associated TCR beta chains, most appeared HLA-restricted in a later analysis.

Amplification used 60 Vbeta primers and 13 Jbeta primers. Clones were read by immunoSEQ multiplex PCR, and TCRdb kept only the in-frame ones, dropping some. This sample has fewer than 70,000 clones, with about 74% found just once. Germline values: CDR1 SGHRS, CDR2 YFSETQ. V was trimmed by 0 bases and J by 7 bases, leaving 11 bases between them. The length of the CDR3 is 14 residues. This TCR came from a woman aged 60-75 years in good health and CMV-seropositive. This chain links TRBV5-1 with TRBJ2-4; a weak D match, TRBD2 (7 bases). Specimen: PBMCs. The CDR3: CASSLVRGGNIQYF. CDR3 sequence (DNA): TGCGCCAGCAGCTTGGTAAGGGGGGGGAACATTCAGTACTTC.